The 5 T cell receptor beta chains in this list originate from one sample, sequenced in a study of T cell responses to AZD1222 COVID-19 vaccine. The repertoire was sequenced with immunoSEQ multiplex PCR; TCRdb's copy has only in-frame clones and lacks some. The sample holds some 190,000 clones, approximately 92% seen once. Sequenced here: peripheral blood, sampled on day 0 of AZD1222 vaccination. Source of these receptors: an adult in good health.

J is TRBJ2-7 and V is TRBV7-9, with D unclear. The germline V gene has CDR1 SEHNR and CDR2 FQNEAQ (reference sequence). This CDR3 spans 14 amino acids. Between the trimmed V and J ends, which lost 3 bases and 0 bases, there was a span of 9 bases. The CDR3 DNA follows: TGTGCCAGCAGCTTCGGTTCGAGCTCCTACGAGCAGTACTTC. It encodes CASSFGSSSYEQYF.

The V and J genes are TRBV12-3 or TRBV12-4 and TRBJ2-1; D may be TRBD1 (6 bases). The CDR3 runs to 13 residues. V gave up 5 bases and J gave up 8 bases, with 13 bases separating them. The CDR3 DNA is TGTGCCAGCAGTCCCAGGACAGCATATGAGCAGTTCTTC. Amino acid sequence: CASSPRTAYEQFF.

The chain is built from TRBV19 and TRBJ2-7; the D gene is possibly TRBD1 (5 bases). The germline gives CDR1 LNHDA, CDR2 SQIVND (reference sequence). V gave up 2 bases and J gave up 5 bases, with 13 bases separating them. The CDR3 totals 14 residues. In DNA, the CDR3 is TGTGCCAGTAGTATATGGTCAGGGTTGGACGAGCAGTACTTC. Translating it yields CASSIWSGLDEQYF.

The V gene is TRBV3-1 (or the pseudogene TRBV3-2), the J gene TRBJ2-5, with a weak D call TRBD1 (6 bases). The length of the CDR3 is 14 residues. Trimming cost V 4 bases and J 2 bases, with 11 bases left between them. The germline CDR1 and CDR2 sequences are LGHDT and YNNKEL (reference sequence). The CDR3, as DNA: TGTGCCAGCAGCCGGAACAGGGTACAAGAGACCCAGTACTTC. Translation: CASSRNRVQETQYF.

The CDR3 sequence: CASSLGGQGTNGYTF. As DNA, the CDR3 is TGTGCCAGCAGTTTAGGGGGACAGGGGACTAATGGCTACACCTTC. The chain couples TRBV27 to TRBJ1-2; 10 bases fit TRBD1. Trimming removed 2 bases from V and 6 bases from J; junction bases left unmatched: 6. The CDR3 has 15 residues. Germline values: CDR1 MNHEY, CDR2 SMNVEV (reference sequence).